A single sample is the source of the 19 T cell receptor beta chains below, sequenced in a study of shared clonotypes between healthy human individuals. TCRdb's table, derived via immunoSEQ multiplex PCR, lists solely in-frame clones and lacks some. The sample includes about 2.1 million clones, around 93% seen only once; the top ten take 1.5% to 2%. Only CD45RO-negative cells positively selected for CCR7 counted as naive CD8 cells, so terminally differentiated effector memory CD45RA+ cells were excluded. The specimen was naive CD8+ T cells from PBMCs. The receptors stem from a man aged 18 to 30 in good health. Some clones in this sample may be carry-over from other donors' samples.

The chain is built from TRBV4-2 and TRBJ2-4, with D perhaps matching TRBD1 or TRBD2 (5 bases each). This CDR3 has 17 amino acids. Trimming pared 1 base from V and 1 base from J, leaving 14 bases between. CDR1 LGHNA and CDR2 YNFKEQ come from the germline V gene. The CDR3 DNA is TGTGCCAGCAGCCAAGGGGACGGAATGCTGGCCAAAAACATTCAGTACTTC. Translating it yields CASSQGDGMLAKNIQYF.

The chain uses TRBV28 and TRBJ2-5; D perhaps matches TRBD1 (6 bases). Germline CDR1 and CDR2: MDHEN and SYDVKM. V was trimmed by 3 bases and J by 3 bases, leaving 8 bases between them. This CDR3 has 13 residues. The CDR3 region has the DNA TGTGCCAGCAGTTTTTGGACAGAAGAGACCCAGTACTTC. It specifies CASSFWTEETQYF.

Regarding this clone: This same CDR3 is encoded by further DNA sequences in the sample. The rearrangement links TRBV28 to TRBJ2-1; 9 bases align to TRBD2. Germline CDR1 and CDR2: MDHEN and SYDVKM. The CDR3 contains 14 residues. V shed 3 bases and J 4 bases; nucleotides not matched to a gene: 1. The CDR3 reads CASSFLAGYNEQFF. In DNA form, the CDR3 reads TGTGCCAGCAGTTTTCTAGCGGGATACAATGAGCAGTTCTTC. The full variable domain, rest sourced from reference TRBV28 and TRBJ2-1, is DVKVTQSSRYLVKRTGEKVFLECVQDMDHENMFWYRQDPGLGLRLIYFSYDVKMKEKGDIPEGYSVSREKKERFSLILESASTNQTSMYLCASSFLAGYNEQFFGPGTRLTVL.

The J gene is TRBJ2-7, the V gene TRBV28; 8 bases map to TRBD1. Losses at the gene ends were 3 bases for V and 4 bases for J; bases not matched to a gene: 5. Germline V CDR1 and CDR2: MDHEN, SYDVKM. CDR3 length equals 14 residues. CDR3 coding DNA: TGTGCCAGCAGTTTTGTAGACAGGGGATACGAGCAGTACTTC. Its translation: CASSFVDRGYEQYF.

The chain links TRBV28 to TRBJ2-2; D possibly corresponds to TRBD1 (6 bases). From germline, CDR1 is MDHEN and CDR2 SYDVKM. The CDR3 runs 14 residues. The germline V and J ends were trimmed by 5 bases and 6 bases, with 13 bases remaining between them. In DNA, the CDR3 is TGTGCCAGCAGTCTCCAGACAGGCCCCGGGGAGCTGTTTTTT. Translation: CASSLQTGPGELFF.

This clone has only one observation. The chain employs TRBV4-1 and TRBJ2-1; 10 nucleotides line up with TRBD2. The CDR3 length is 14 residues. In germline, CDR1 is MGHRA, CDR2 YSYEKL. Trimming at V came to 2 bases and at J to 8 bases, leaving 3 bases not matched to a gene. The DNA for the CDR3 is TGCGCCAGCAGCCAACCCGGGACTAGCGATGAGCAGTTCTTC. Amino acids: CASSQPGTSDEQFF.

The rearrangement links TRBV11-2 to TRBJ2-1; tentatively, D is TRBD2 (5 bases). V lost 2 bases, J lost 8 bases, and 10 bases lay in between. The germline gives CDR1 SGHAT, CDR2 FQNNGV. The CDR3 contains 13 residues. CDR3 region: CASSLRVRDEQFF. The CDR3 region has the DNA TGTGCCAGCAGCTTACGGGTGAGGGATGAGCAGTTCTTC.

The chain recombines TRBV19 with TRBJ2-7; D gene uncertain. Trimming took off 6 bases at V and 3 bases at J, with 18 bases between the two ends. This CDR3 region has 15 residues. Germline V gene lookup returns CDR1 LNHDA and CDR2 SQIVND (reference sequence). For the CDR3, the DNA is TGTGCCAGTAGCTCAGGTTGGCCCACGAGCTACGAGCAGTACTTC. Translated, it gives CASSSGWPTSYEQYF.

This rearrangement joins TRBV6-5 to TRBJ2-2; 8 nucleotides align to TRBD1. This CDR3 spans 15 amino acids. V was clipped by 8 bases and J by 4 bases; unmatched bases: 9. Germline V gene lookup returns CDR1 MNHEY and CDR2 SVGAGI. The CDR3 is CASGPGTGITGELFF. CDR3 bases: TGTGCCAGCGGTCCCGGGACAGGAATCACCGGGGAGCTGTTTTTT.

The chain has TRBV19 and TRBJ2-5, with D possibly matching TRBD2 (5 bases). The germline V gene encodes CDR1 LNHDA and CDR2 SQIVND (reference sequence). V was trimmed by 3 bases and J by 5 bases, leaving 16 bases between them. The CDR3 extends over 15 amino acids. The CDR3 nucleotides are TGTGCCAGTAGTATCGCGGCGGCGGGTTCGGAGACCCAGTACTTC. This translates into CASSIAAAGSETQYF.

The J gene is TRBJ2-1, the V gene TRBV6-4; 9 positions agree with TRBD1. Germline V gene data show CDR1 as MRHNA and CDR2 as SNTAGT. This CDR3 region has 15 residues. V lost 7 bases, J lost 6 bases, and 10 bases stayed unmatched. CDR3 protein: CASMGRDRAPNEQFF. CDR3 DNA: TGTGCCAGCATGGGAAGGGACAGGGCCCCCAATGAGCAGTTCTTC.

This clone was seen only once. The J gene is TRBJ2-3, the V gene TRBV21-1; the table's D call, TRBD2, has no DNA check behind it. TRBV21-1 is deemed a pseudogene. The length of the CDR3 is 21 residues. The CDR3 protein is CASSKGDLRGLAGEYTYTQYF. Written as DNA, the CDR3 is TGTGCCAGCAGCAAAGGGGACTTGAGAGGGCTAGCGGGAGAATACACATATACGCAGTATTTT.

CDR3 DNA sequence: TGTGCCATCAGTGACCCAAGGGACAGGGCCACAGATACGCAGTATTTT. Translating it yields CAISDPRDRATDTQYF. V is TRBV10-3 and J is TRBJ2-3; the match to TRBD1 covers 9 bases. This CDR3 has 16 residues. Germline V gives CDR1 ENHRY, CDR2 SYGVKD. With V trimmed by 3 bases and J by 2 bases, 6 bases remained unmatched.

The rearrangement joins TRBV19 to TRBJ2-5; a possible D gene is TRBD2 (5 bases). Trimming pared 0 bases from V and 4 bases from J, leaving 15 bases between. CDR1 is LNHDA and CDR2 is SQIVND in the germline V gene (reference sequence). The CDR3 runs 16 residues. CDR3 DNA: TGTGCCAGTAGTATAGACCCGGTCGGAGGATTAGAGACCCAGTACTTC. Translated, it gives CASSIDPVGGLETQYF. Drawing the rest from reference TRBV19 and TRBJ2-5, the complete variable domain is DGGITQSPKYLFRKEGQNVTLSCEQNLNHDAMYWYRQDPGQGLRLIYYSQIVNDFQKGDIAEGYSVSREKKESFPLTVTSAQKNPTAFYLCASSIDPVGGLETQYFGPGTRLLVL.

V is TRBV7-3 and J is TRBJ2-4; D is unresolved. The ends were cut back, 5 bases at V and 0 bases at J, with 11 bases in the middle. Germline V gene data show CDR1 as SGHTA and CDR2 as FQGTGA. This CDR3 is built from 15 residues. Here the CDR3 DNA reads TGTGCCAGCAGCCCGTCGTCCCTAGCCAAAAACATTCAGTACTTC. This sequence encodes CASSPSSLAKNIQYF. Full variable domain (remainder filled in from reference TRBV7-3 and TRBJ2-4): GAGVSQTPSNKVTEKGKYVELRCDPISGHTALYWYRQSLGQGPEFLIYFQGTGAADDSGLPNDRFFAVRPEGSVSTLKIQRTERGDSAVYLCASSPSSLAKNIQYFGAGTRLSVL.

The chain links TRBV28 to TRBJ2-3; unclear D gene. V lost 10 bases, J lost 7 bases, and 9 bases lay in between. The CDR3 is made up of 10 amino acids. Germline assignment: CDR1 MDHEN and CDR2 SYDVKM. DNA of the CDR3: TGTGCCACCGGCGAATATACGCAGTATTTT. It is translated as CATGEYTQYF. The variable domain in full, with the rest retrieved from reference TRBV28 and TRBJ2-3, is DVKVTQSSRYLVKRTGEKVFLECVQDMDHENMFWYRQDPGLGLRLIYFSYDVKMKEKGDIPEGYSVSREKKERFSLILESASTNQTSMYLCATGEYTQYFGPGTRLTVL.

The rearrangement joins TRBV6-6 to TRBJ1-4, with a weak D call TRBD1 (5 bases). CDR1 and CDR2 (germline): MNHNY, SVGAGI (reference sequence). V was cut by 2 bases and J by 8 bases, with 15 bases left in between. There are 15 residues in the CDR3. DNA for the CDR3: TGTGCCAGCAGTTACCTTGGAGGGGAGAAGGAAAAACTGTTTTTT. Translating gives CASSYLGGEKEKLFF.

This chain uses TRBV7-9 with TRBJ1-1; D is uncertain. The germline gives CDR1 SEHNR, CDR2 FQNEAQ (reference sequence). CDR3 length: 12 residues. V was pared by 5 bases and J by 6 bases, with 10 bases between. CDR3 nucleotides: TGTGCCAGCAGCCCGAGGTCGTCTGAAGCTTTCTTT. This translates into CASSPRSSEAFF.

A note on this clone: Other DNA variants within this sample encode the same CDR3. CDR3 bases: TGCGCCAGCAGCCAAGAGACAGGGGGGTACTATGGCTACACCTTC. It encodes CASSQETGGYYGYTF. The rearrangement uses TRBV4-1 and TRBJ1-2, with 9 bases lining up with TRBD1. J lost 3 bases, V lost 0 bases, and 2 bases had no gene match. Germline lookup yields CDR1 MGHRA and CDR2 YSYEKL. CDR3 length equals 15 residues.